A single sample is the source of the 30 T cell receptor beta chains below, sequenced in a study of shared clonotypes between healthy human individuals. Assay: immunoSEQ multiplex PCR; the TCRdb copy retains only in-frame clones and omits some. The sample records 2 million to 3 million clones, under 95% being singletons. The sample comprised naive CD4+ T cells from PBMCs. Described subset: CD45RA+ positively selected. The receptor source for this set is a man younger than 35 in good health. Some clones in this sample may be carry-over from other donors' samples.

J is TRBJ2-4 and V is TRBV5-4; D possibly corresponds to TRBD1 (6 bases). The CDR3 is 15 amino acids. Germline loops: CDR1 SGHNT, CDR2 YYREEE (reference sequence). V was cut by 5 bases and J by 3 bases, with 15 bases left in between. CDR3 sequence: CASRAAGQLKNIQYF. The CDR3 coding sequence is TGTGCCAGCAGGGCCGCCGGACAGCTCAAAAACATTCAGTACTTC.

This clone was detected only once. The chain recombines TRBV2 with TRBJ2-7; D might be TRBD1 or TRBD2, each matching 5 bases. Germline V lookup: CDR1 SNHLY, CDR2 FYNNEI. V was pared by 7 bases and J by 0 bases, with 19 bases between. The CDR3 is made up of 16 amino acids. The CDR3 bases are TGTGCCAGCACCCCCGGGGCAGGGCCCTACTCCTACGAGCAGTACTTC. This sequence encodes CASTPGAGPYSYEQYF.

The chain is built from TRBV25-1 and TRBJ1-4; D is unclear. The V and J ends lost 4 bases and 5 bases respectively, with 5 bases between them. The CDR3 is 12 residues long. Germline lookup yields CDR1 MGHDK and CDR2 SYGVNS. Written as DNA, the CDR3 is TGTGCCAGCAGTGCCTCAAATGAAAAACTGTTTTTT. This gives the protein CASSASNEKLFF.

The chain has TRBV25-1 and TRBJ1-4; D gene unclear. The CDR3 extends over 12 amino acids. Per germline, CDR1 MGHDK and CDR2 SYGVNS. With 5 bases removed from V and 7 bases from J, the gap between germline ends came to 8 bases. This CDR3 reads CASSRRFEKLFF. The CDR3 bases are TGTGCCAGCAGTAGACGTTTTGAAAAACTGTTTTTT.

Only one count was recorded for this clone. CDR3 bases: TGTGCCAGCAGCCTAATAGAGGTCTACGAGCAGTACTTC. Protein: CASSLIEVYEQYF. The V gene is TRBV7-2, the J gene TRBJ2-7; D remains ambiguous. The germline V gene has CDR1 SGHTA and CDR2 FQGNSA. The CDR3 is 13 amino acids. V was cut by 5 bases and J by 3 bases, with 11 bases left in between.

J is TRBJ2-2 and V is TRBV19; possibly TRBD2 for D (6 bases). This CDR3 contains 14 residues. The V end lost 6 bases, the J end lost 4 bases, and 12 bases lay between the germline ends. The V gene's germline CDR1 is LNHDA and CDR2 SQIVND (reference sequence). The DNA for the CDR3 is TGTGCCAGTAGGGGCAGGGAGGCCACCGGGGAGCTGTTTTTT. Translating it yields CASRGREATGELFF.

CDR3 sequence (DNA): TGTGCCAGCAGGGGGCCTAGCGGGAGGGGGCAGTTCTTC. Encoded protein: CASRGPSGRGQFF. The chain is built from TRBV6-5 and TRBJ2-1; 12 bases are a match to TRBD2. V lost 6 bases and J lost 12; bases outside the gene matches: 6. This CDR3 spans 13 amino acids. Germline lookup yields CDR1 MNHEY and CDR2 SVGAGI.

J is TRBJ1-1 and V is TRBV11-2; the match to TRBD1 covers 9 bases. The germline V gene encodes CDR1 SGHAT and CDR2 FQNNGV. V trimming: 4 bases; J trimming: 6 bases; junction bases outside the gene matches: 6. The CDR3 totals 14 residues. The CDR3 coding sequence is TGTGCCAGCAGCTGGACAGGGGAGTATGCTGAAGCTTTCTTT. Amino acid sequence: CASSWTGEYAEAFF. Full variable domain (rest looked up from reference TRBV11-2 and TRBJ1-1): EAGVAQSPRYKIIEKRQSVAFWCNPISGHATLYWYQQILGQGPKLLIQFQNNGVVDDSQLPKDRFSAERLKGVDSTLKIQPAKLEDSAVYLCASSWTGEYAEAFFGQGTRLTVV.

The chain employs TRBV2 and TRBJ2-2; D remains unclear. Between the trimmed V and J ends, which lost 2 bases and 6 bases, there was a span of 4 bases. Germline V gene sequence: CDR1 SNHLY, CDR2 FYNNEI. This CDR3 is built from 12 residues. The CDR3 region is CASSERAGELFF. CDR3 DNA sequence: TGTGCCAGCAGTGAAAGGGCCGGGGAGCTGTTTTTT.

J is TRBJ1-2 and V is TRBV4-3; D is ambiguous. The CDR3 spans 15 residues. Germline CDR1 reads LGHNA; CDR2 reads YSLEER. V dropped 1 base and J dropped 3 bases, with 12 bases sitting between them. CDR3 nucleotide sequence: TGCGCCAGCAGCCAAGTAACGGGGATTGACTATGGCTACACCTTC. The encoded protein is CASSQVTGIDYGYTF.

This chain uses TRBV19 with TRBJ1-1, with 7 positions matching TRBD1. The V and J ends lost 4 bases and 3 bases, in that order; junction bases with no gene match: 11. Germline V gives CDR1 LNHDA, CDR2 SQIVND (reference sequence). CDR3 size: 16 residues. CDR3 region: CASSTLLGQGDTEAFF. In nucleotides, the CDR3 is TGTGCCAGTAGTACCTTACTCGGCCAGGGGGACACTGAAGCTTTCTTT.

This clone was counted a few times. This chain joins TRBV5-4 and TRBJ1-2; D is ambiguous. This CDR3 has 12 amino acids. The germline V gene encodes CDR1 SGHNT and CDR2 YYREEE (reference sequence). The V end lost 2 bases, the J end lost 6 bases, and 8 bases lay between the germline ends. The CDR3: CASSLDAHGYTF. In nucleotides, the CDR3 is TGTGCCAGCAGCTTAGACGCCCATGGCTACACCTTC.

This chain uses TRBV5-1 with TRBJ2-7; TRBD1 matches at 8 bases. The V and J ends lost 4 bases and 6 bases, in that order; junction bases with no gene match: 15. This CDR3 comprises 16 residues. Germline CDR1 reads SGHRS; CDR2 reads YFSETQ. CDR3 region: CASSPYPVTGEFEQYF. CDR3 nucleotides: TGCGCCAGCAGCCCCTATCCGGTGACAGGGGAGTTCGAGCAGTACTTC.

In regard to this clone: At the DNA level, this CDR3 is encoded by other sequences in the same sample as well. The chain joins TRBV5-1 to TRBJ2-5; no reliable D call. Trimming left V 4 bases short and J 5 bases short, with 18 bases between. This CDR3 has 15 amino acids. Germline CDR1 is SGHRS and CDR2 is YFSETQ. In nucleotides, the CDR3 is TGCGCCAGCAGCCCCGGGCTCCTTTTGGGGGAGACCCAGTACTTC. This translates into CASSPGLLLGETQYF.

The rearrangement joins TRBV4-1 to TRBJ2-3; no clear D. Germline V gene sequence: CDR1 MGHRA, CDR2 YSYEKL. Trimming took off 4 bases at V and 8 bases at J, with 13 bases between the two ends. This CDR3 comprises 13 residues. CDR3: CASSLDDPGTQYF. CDR3 DNA sequence: TGCGCCAGCAGCCTAGATGACCCAGGTACGCAGTATTTT.

This chain links TRBV5-1 with TRBJ2-7, with D possibly matching TRBD1 (6 bases). CDR3 length equals 15 residues. Trimming took off 6 bases at V and 2 bases at J, with 18 bases between the two ends. Germline V lookup: CDR1 SGHRS, CDR2 YFSETQ. The CDR3 protein is CASTTRTGSPYEQYF. In DNA form, the CDR3 reads TGCGCCAGCACGACAAGAACAGGGTCCCCCTACGAGCAGTACTTC.

The chain combines TRBV10-2 with TRBJ2-7; D might be TRBD2 (5 bases). The CDR3 sequence is 17 residues long. The ends were cut back, 3 bases at V and 2 bases at J, with 20 bases in the middle. Germline V gene data show CDR1 as WSHSY and CDR2 as SAAADI. The CDR3 reads CASSDERSYLRAYEQYF. DNA for the CDR3: TGCGCCAGCAGTGACGAGCGGAGCTACCTGCGAGCCTACGAGCAGTACTTC.

The V call is TRBV18, the J call TRBJ1-2; D gene ambiguous. V lost 2 bases and J 0 bases, leaving 13 bases between the germline ends. Looked up from germline, CDR1 is KGHSH and CDR2 is LQKENI. The CDR3 consists of 16 residues. CDR3 DNA sequence: TGTGCCAGCTCACCAGTCGCGGACCGAACTAACTATGGCTACACCTTC. Protein product: CASSPVADRTNYGYTF.

This chain joins TRBV18 and TRBJ2-6; D is perhaps TRBD2 (6 bases). The CDR3 is 16 residues long. The V end lost 0 bases, the J end lost 3 bases, and 9 bases lay between the germline ends. Germline assignment: CDR1 KGHSH and CDR2 LQKENI. DNA for the CDR3: TGTGCCAGCTCACCACCTCTGGGAGGTGGGGCCAACGTCCTGACTTTC. Its protein product is CASSPPLGGGANVLTF.

The CDR3 region has the DNA TGTGCCAGCAGTGATGGGGGTAGCTCCTACAATGAGCAGTTCTTC. It specifies CASSDGGSSYNEQFF. The rearrangement joins TRBV2 to TRBJ2-1; D may be TRBD1 or TRBD2 (5 bases each). The germline V gene encodes CDR1 SNHLY and CDR2 FYNNEI. Trimming shortened V by 3 bases and J by 0 bases, and 9 bases separated the two germline ends. There are 15 residues in the CDR3. Looking up the rest from reference TRBV2 and TRBJ2-1 gives the full variable domain: EPEVTQTPSHQVTQMGQEVILRCVPISNHLYFYWYRQILGQKVEFLVSFYNNEISEKSEIFDDQFSVERPDGSNFTLKIRSTKLEDSAMYFCASSDGGSSYNEQFFGPGTRLTVL.

CDR3: CASSLLALSSYNEQFF. The CDR3 bases are TGTGCCAGCAGCTTGTTAGCGCTAAGCTCCTACAATGAGCAGTTCTTC. V gene TRBV5-6 combines with J gene TRBJ2-1, with D perhaps matching TRBD2 (5 bases). Germline-derived CDR1 and CDR2 are SGHDT and YYEEEE. Trimming removed 1 base at V and 0 bases at J, with 11 bases between. The CDR3 is 16 residues long.

The chain couples TRBV27 to TRBJ1-2, with 8 nucleotides matching TRBD1. CDR3 length: 14 amino acids. Germline assignment: CDR1 MNHEY and CDR2 SMNVEV (reference sequence). Trimming cost V 6 bases and J 8 bases; bases outside gene matches: 11. CDR3 sequence (DNA): TGTGCCAGCAGATTCACTCAGGGGGCTGGAGGCTACACCTTC. Translated, it gives CASRFTQGAGGYTF.

Details on this clone: Other nucleotide sequences in the sample specify the same CDR3. The V gene is TRBV7-2, the J gene TRBJ2-2, with D perhaps matching TRBD2 (6 bases). V was shortened by 1 base and J by 0 bases, with 9 bases between the two germline ends. Germline values: CDR1 SGHTA, CDR2 FQGNSA. CDR3 length equals 16 residues. In DNA form, the CDR3 reads TGTGCCAGCAGCTTAGTTGGGACTGCGAACACCGGGGAGCTGTTTTTT. Its translation is CASSLVGTANTGELFF.

CDR3 bases: TGTGCCAGCAGCTTGGACCGGGACTCCGAGTTAAAAGGGCAGTTCTTC. Translated, it gives CASSLDRDSELKGQFF. The rearrangement joins TRBV7-9 to TRBJ2-1, with a tentative D call TRBD2 (6 bases). Germline V gene sequence: CDR1 SEHNR, CDR2 FQNEAQ (reference sequence). The CDR3 runs 16 residues. V shed 3 bases and J shed 12 bases, with 24 bases lying between them.

The rearrangement links TRBV4-1 to TRBJ1-3, with TRBD1 matching 10 bases. The germline gives CDR1 MGHRA, CDR2 YSYEKL. With V trimmed by 1 base and J by 0 bases, 12 bases remained unmatched. This CDR3 contains 20 residues. The CDR3 DNA reads as TGCGCCAGCAGCCAAGCTTTTGGGACAGGGGCTATGAGCTCTGGAAACACCATATATTTT. Its protein product is CASSQAFGTGAMSSGNTIYF.

The CDR3 DNA reads TGTGCCAGTAGTACCACCCCGACAGCGTATTATAATCAGCCCCAGCATTTT. It yields the protein CASSTTPTAYYNQPQHF. The chain has TRBV19 and TRBJ1-5; D might be TRBD1 (5 bases). The CDR3 runs to 17 residues. Between the trimmed V and J ends, which lost 4 bases and 4 bases, there was a span of 20 bases. Germline CDR1 is LNHDA and CDR2 is SQIVND (reference sequence).

The chain employs TRBV18 and TRBJ2-7; the D is unclear. This CDR3 comprises 15 residues. Per the germline V gene, CDR1 is KGHSH and CDR2 is LQKENI. V gave up 4 bases and J gave up 1 base, with 14 bases separating them. The CDR3 loop reads CASSQQDTISYEQYF. CDR3 sequence (DNA): TGTGCCAGCTCACAACAAGACACGATATCCTACGAGCAGTACTTC.

The chain recombines TRBV12-5 with TRBJ2-7; the match to TRBD2 covers 13 bases. Germline loops: CDR1 LGHNT, CDR2 FRNRAP. This CDR3 has 17 residues. The V segment lost 4 bases and the J segment 2 bases; nucleotides outside the gene matches: 8. CDR3 residues: CASGSPETSGRAYEQYF. DNA for the CDR3: TGTGCTAGTGGTTCTCCCGAAACTAGCGGGAGGGCCTACGAGCAGTACTTC.

The genes are TRBV21-1 and TRBJ2-2; TRBD2 reflects the table's D call only, with no check against the DNA. TRBV21-1 is classified as a pseudogene. This CDR3 region has 17 residues. The CDR3 region has the DNA TGTGCCAGCAGCCCCGTTAAAGGGCTTGGAGGGACCGGGGAGCTGTTTTTT. This translates into CASSPVKGLGGTGELFF.

The chain uses TRBV30 and TRBJ2-7, with TRBD2 matching 13 bases. The CDR3 totals 16 residues. Per the germline V gene, CDR1 is GTSNPN and CDR2 is SVGIG (reference sequence). After removal of 0 bases from V and 1 base from J, the junction contained 3 bases not matched to a gene. CDR3 amino acids: CAWSVGTSGTSYEQYF. In DNA form, the CDR3 reads TGTGCCTGGAGTGTAGGGACTAGCGGGACTTCCTACGAGCAGTACTTC.